The clone carrying this T cell receptor beta chain occurred many times. Its antigen is currently unknown. The TCR beta libraries were generated through quantitative 5'-RACE incorporating molecular barcodes. TCRdb used MiXCR to reprocess the 5' RACE reads, holding one entry per CDR3 protein. Of under 250,000 distinct CDR3 sequences listed, more than 9% are singletons. This specimen comes from a study of CD8 T cells in ankylosing spondylitis. General study findings and limits: The authors reported significant enrichment of disease-linked clones in matched ankylosing spondylitis synovial fluid. A TCR beta motif of several highly homologous variants appeared characteristic of ankylosing spondylitis blood.

Sequenced material: blood, either unsorted or a sorted T cell fraction (not recorded which). The receptor was isolated from a male donor with ankylosing spondylitis or in good health (not recorded which).

In DNA form, the CDR3 reads TGTGCCAGCAGCTTCACTAGCGGGGGCACAGATACGCAGTATTTT. This encodes CASSFTSGGTDTQYF. J is TRBJ2-3 and V is TRBV7-2; TRBD2 agrees at 10 bases. CDR1 and CDR2 from the germline V gene are SGHTA and FQGNSA. Trimming cost V 3 bases and J 1 base; bases outside gene matches: 1. This CDR3 region has 15 residues.